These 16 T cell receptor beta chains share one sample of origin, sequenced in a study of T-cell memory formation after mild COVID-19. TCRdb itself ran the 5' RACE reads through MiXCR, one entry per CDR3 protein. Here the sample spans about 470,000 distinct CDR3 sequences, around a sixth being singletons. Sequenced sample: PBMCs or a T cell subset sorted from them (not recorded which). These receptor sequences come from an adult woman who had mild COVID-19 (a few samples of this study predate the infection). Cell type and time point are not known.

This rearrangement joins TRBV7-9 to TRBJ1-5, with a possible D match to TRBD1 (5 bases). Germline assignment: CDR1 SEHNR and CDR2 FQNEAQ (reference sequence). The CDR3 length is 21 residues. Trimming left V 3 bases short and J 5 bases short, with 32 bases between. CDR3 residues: CASSFSNPIRRRGDEDQPQHF. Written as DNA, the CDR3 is TGTGCCAGCAGCTTTTCTAACCCCATACGCCGTCGGGGGGATGAGGATCAGCCCCAGCATTTT. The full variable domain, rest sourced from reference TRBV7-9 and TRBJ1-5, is DTGVSQNPRHKITKRGQNVTFRCDPISEHNRLYWYRQTLGQGPEFLTYFQNEAQLEKSRLLSDRFSAERPKGSFSTLEIQRTEQGDSAMYLCASSFSNPIRRRGDEDQPQHFGDGTRLSIL.

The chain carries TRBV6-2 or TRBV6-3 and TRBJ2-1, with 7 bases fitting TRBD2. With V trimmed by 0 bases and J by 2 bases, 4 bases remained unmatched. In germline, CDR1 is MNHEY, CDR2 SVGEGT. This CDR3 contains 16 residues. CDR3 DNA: TGTGCCAGCAGTTACTCCCCAGCGGGAACCTACAATGAGCAGTTCTTC. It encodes CASSYSPAGTYNEQFF.

CDR3 sequence: CATSPRTDPYEQYF. CDR3 in DNA: TGTGCCACCAGCCCGCGGACAGACCCCTACGAGCAGTACTTC. The V call is TRBV15, the J call TRBJ2-7; a weak D match, TRBD1 (6 bases). The CDR3 length is 14 residues. Germline-derived CDR1 and CDR2 are LNHNV and YYDKDF (reference sequence). Between the trimmed V and J ends, which lost 5 bases and 2 bases, there was a span of 13 bases.

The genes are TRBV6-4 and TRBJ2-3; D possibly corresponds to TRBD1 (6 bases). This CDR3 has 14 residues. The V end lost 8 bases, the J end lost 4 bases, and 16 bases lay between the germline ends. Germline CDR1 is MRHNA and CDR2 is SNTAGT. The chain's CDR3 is CASRGTGSADTQYF. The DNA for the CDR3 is TGTGCCAGCCGCGGCACAGGGAGCGCAGATACGCAGTATTTT.

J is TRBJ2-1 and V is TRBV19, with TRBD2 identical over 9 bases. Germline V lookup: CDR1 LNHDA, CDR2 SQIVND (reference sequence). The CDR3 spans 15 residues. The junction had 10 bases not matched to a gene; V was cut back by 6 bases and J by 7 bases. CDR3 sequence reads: CASSLAGGPRNEQFF. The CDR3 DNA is TGTGCCAGTAGCCTTGCGGGGGGGCCTCGAAATGAGCAGTTCTTC.

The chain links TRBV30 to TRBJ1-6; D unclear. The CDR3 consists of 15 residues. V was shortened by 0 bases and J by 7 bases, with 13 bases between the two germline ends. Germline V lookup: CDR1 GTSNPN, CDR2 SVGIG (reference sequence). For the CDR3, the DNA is TGTGCCTGGAGTGTACGCTGGGCCCCCAATTCACCCCTCCACTTT. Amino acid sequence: CAWSVRWAPNSPLHF.

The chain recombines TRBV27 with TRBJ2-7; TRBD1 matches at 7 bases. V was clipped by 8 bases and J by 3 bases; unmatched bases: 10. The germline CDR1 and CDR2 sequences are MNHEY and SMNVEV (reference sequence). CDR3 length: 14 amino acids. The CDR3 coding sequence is TGTGCCAGCTCGTATAGGAGGACAGGCTACGAGCAGTACTTC. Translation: CASSYRRTGYEQYF.

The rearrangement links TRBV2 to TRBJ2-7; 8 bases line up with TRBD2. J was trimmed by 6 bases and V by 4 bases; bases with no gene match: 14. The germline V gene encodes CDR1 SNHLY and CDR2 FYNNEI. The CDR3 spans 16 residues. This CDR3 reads CASSVSLSSGRSEQYF. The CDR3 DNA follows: TGTGCCAGCAGTGTTTCCCTTTCGAGCGGGAGAAGCGAGCAGTACTTC.

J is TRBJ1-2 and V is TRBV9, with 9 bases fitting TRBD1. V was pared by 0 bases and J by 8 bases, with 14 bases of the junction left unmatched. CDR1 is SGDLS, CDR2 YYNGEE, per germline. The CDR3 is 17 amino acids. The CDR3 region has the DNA TGTGCCAGCAGCGTAGATCGGCGGACAGGGGACGGTTCGGGCTACACCTTC. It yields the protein CASSVDRRTGDGSGYTF.

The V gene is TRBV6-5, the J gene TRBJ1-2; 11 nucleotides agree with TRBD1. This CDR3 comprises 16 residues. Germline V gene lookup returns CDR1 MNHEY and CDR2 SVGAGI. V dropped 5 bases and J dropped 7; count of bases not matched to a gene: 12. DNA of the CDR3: TGTGCCAGCAGTAGACCCGGGACAGGGGGGGGTGGTGGCTACACCTTC. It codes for CASSRPGTGGGGGYTF.

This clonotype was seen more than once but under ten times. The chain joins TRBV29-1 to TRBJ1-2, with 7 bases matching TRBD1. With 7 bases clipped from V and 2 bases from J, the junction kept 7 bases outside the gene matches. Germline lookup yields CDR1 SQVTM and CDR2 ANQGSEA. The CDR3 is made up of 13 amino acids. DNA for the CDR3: TGCAGCGCGACCGGGACAGTCAACTATGGCTACACCTTC. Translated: CSATGTVNYGYTF.

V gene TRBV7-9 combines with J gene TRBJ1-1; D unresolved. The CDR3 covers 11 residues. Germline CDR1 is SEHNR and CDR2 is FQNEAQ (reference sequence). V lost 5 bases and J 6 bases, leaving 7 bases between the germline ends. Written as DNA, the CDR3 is TGTGCCAGCAGCCCTATCCCTGAAGCTTTCTTT. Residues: CASSPIPEAFF.

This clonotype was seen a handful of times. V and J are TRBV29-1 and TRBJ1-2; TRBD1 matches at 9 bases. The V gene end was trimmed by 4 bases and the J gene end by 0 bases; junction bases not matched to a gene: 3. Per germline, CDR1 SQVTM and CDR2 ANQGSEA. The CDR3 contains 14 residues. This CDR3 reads CSVGGQGTNYGYTF. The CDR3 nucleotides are TGCAGCGTTGGGGGACAGGGTACTAACTATGGCTACACCTTC.

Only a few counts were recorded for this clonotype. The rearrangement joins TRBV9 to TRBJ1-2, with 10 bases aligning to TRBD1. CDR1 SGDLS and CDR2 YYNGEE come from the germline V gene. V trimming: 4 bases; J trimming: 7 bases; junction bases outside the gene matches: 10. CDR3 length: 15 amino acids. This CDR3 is CASSSRGGQGLGYTF. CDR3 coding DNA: TGTGCCAGCAGCTCTAGAGGGGGACAGGGGCTTGGCTACACCTTC.

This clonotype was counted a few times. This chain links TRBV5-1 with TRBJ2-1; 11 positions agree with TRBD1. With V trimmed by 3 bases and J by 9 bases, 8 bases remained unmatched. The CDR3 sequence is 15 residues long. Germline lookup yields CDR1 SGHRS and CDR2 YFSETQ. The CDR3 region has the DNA TGCGCCAGCAGCTCCCTGGGACAGGGGGTTGTTGAGCAGTTCTTC. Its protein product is CASSSLGQGVVEQFF.

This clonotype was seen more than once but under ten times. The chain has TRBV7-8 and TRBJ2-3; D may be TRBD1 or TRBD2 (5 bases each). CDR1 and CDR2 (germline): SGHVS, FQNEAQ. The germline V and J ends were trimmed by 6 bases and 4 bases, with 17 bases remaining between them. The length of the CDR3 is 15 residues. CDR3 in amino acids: CASRPGRTFADTQYF. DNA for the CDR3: TGTGCCAGCAGACCGGGACGTACATTCGCAGATACGCAGTATTTT.